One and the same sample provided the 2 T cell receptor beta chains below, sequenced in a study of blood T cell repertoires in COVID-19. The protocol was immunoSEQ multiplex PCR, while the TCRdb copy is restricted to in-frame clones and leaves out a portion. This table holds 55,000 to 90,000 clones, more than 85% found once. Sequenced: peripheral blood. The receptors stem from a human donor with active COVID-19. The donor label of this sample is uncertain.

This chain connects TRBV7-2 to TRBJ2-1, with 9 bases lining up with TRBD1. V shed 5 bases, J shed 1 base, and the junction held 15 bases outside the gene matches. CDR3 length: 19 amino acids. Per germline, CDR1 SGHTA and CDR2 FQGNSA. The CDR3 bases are TGTGCCAGCAGCCAGGGGGACAGGGAGGGGAGCGGATCCTACAATGAGCAGTTCTTC. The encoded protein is CASSQGDREGSGSYNEQFF.

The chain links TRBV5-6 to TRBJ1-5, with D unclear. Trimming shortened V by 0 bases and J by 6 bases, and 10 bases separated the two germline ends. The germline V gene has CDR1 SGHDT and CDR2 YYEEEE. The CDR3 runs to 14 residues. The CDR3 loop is CASSLGPAGQPQHF. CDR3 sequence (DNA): TGTGCCAGCAGCTTGGGACCGGCGGGTCAGCCCCAGCATTTT.